This entry features one T cell receptor beta chain sequence. The data stem from a study of T cell changes during pregnancy in multiple sclerosis. Sequencing was performed with immunoSEQ multiplex PCR; in TCRdb, only in-frame clones are kept and a portion is missing. Found here are 85,000 to 95,000 clones, 91% of them singletons; the top ten hold over 1.5%. Germline loops: CDR1 DFQATT, CDR2 SNEGSKA (reference sequence). V lost 3 bases and J lost 13, with 10 bases in between. This CDR3 comprises 10 residues. The sample here was peripheral blood, taken after pregnancy. The TCR originated in a female donor in good health, enrolled as a control in a pregnancy study. The chain combines TRBV20-1 with TRBJ2-1; no clear D gene. The CDR3 nucleotides are TGCAGTGCTAGGGTGAGTGAACAGTTCTTC. Translating it yields CSARVSEQFF.